This TCR beta chain was sequenced for a study of regulatory T cells in long-lasting Graves disease (dated by TCRdb to 2020 to 2023). As for the study more broadly: Newly diagnosed Graves' disease patients had taken antithyroid drugs for less than 3 months. Peripheral blood TCR sequencing and RNA sequencing compared persistent Graves' disease patients with newly diagnosed Graves' disease patients. TCR sequencing covered around 13 persistent and roughly 20 newly diagnosed Graves' disease patients, around 33 samples in total. The study was registered as a clinical trial and conducted in China.

The paper as a whole reports these results and caveats: Preferential use of TRBV28, TRBJ1-2 and TRBJ2-5 was observed in persistent disease, whereas TRBV20-1 and TRBJ2-1 were favored in newly diagnosed disease. The small sample size was acknowledged by the authors as a limitation that may reduce accuracy. More public clonotypes were shared among persistent patients (fewer than 3,000) than among newly diagnosed patients (966). The study examined only peripheral blood because the primary lesion, thyroid tissue, could not be accessed. Sequencing and analysis were limited to the TCR beta chain. Compared with newly diagnosed patients, patients with persistent Graves' disease had lower TCR Shannon entropy and fewer highly expanded clones, which suggests clonal expansion.

The library was built by means of multiplex PCR. TCRdb names Illumina HiSeq 4000 as the instrument used. TCR beta libraries were built with iRepertoire HTBI primers and Arm-PCR amplification of CDR3 regions. Before sequencing, the PCR products went through gel purification. The paper's processing steps were these. Gene usage analysis of CDR3 amino acid clonotypes used the roughly 60 TRBV and 12 to 15 TRBJ segments found across samples. COPE and FqMerger were used to merge the filtered high-quality paired reads into contigs. BLAST was used to align contigs to IMGT TRBV, TRBD and TRBJ reference genes, with CDR3 defined following IMGT. Any clonotype with a frequency above 0.1% was classified as a highly expanded clone. Shannon entropy was used to measure repertoire diversity, and the Gini coefficient was used to measure V-J evenness. Public clonotypes were defined as clonotypes shared by more than one individual. In-frame beta chains were kept once TCRdb had trimmed the public reads at Q25 with fastp and called clones with MiXCR. All rows with the same CDR3 protein become a single entry with the most common DNA and genes. Here the V and J calls rest on TCRdb's processing, not on the authors' analysis. The sample data list 580,000 or so distinct CDR3 sequences, and around 16% of these were observed just once. Together, the top ten hold around 12% of the sample.

The meaning of the sample's time point label: newly diagnosed GD, antithyroid drugs for less than 3 months. For both TCR sequencing and RNA sequencing, RNA was extracted from PBMCs in TRIzol. The diagnosis of Graves' disease followed American Thyroid Association guidelines. The patients came from an endocrinology department in Xi'an, China. From each patient, approximately 9 milliliters of peripheral blood was collected into an EDTA anticoagulant tube. Ficoll Paque Plus density gradient separation was used to isolate PBMCs, and no further T cell sorting was done. RNA quality was checked with an Agilent 2100 Bioanalyzer and agarose gel, and concentration with a NanoDrop 2000. This clonotype came up many times. This clone's antigen is unknown. Base qualities are not recorded, but no much larger clone differs from it by a single base. As encoded in the germline V gene (reference sequence), CDR1 is SGHKS while CDR2 is YYEKEE. The CDR3 contains 15 residues, cysteine and phenylalanine counted. Only CDR3 DNA remains: 45 bases, in frame from the first base. V has 3 bases trimmed and J has 4 bases trimmed; junction bases matching no gene number 3.

These data also featured in a second study, about T cells in Graves' hyperthyroidism and ophthalmopathy. According to the second study: Stable Graves' hyperthyroidism was defined as the absence of progression to ophthalmopathy over 18 months of follow-up. Hyperthyroidism patients were newly diagnosed, with disease duration under 2 months, and aged 18 to 65 years. Exclusion was applied to patients with uncontrolled infections, other autoimmune diseases, pregnancy or lactation. Diagnoses were established on the basis of clinical symptoms, serum thyroxine and TRAb, thyroid ultrasound, and orbital computed tomography. A first-round RT-PCR of the TCR CDR3 used the HTBI primer set with the Qiagen OneStep RT-PCR kit. Most expanded thyroid clonotypes (frequency above 0.001) were also found in blood, which suggests that blood repertoires may mirror thyroid immune responses. Ophthalmopathy was separated from stable hyperthyroidism by a 13 V-J signature model, with around 90% sensitivity and about 81% specificity obtained in cross-validation and 80%/75% obtained in testing. In validation, the model predicted progression to ophthalmopathy with 55% to 71% sensitivity and less than 80% specificity, a median of about 6.7 months before onset. To identify distinguishing TCR V-J signatures, a discovery cohort of around 98 patients was used, comprising fewer than 45 with Graves' ophthalmopathy and about 59 with stable Graves' hyperthyroidism. An independent validation cohort of 18 to 20 hyperthyroidism patients and approximately 16 patients who later progressed to ophthalmopathy tested prospective prediction of ophthalmopathy. For training and testing, the 100 or so patients in the discovery cohort were randomly divided in a 7:3 ratio. In more than five Graves' hyperthyroidism patients, the study also compared T-cell repertoires from thyroid tissue with T-cell repertoires from blood. After sampling, hyperthyroidism patients received methimazole starting at 30 mg daily, and ophthalmopathy patients received high-dose intravenous methylprednisolone. A second multiplex PCR round built the libraries, followed by size selection and purification. Libraries were sequenced paired-end with 100 bp reads on an Illumina HiSeq2000. SOAPnuke was used to process the raw data, with reads discarded if the reads contained adapters or uncalled bases, had a mean Phred below 15, or lacked an exact constant-primer or identifier match. COPE v1.2.5 was used to merge high-quality paired reads, and clonotypes were defined as unique nucleotide sequences. MiTCR v1.1 was used to align the clonotypes against IMGT TRBV, TRBD and TRBJ reference segments. The analysis included only V-J combinations with a frequency above 0.0001, which together covered roughly 99% of the repertoires. The TCS score was defined as the ratio of F50 (clonal expansion) to E x V (chaos), calculated using BLOSUM62-based TCRdist between CDR3 peptides within each V-J. Welch's t-statistics and random forest reduced around 520 V-J features to 13, which were used in a naive Bayes classifier (R e1071). Sample size was not statistically predetermined, and blinding of investigators to group allocation was not performed. TCR Vbeta CDR3 sequencing of fewer than 150 peripheral blood samples (around 45 ophthalmopathy, over 70 hyperthyroidism and around 17 progressor patients) is reported in the paper.

This receptor was identified in a man aged 18 to 30 with Graves disease. Donor details come from another sample of the same person, matched by shared clones. The rearrangement joined TRBV5-5 to TRBJ2-7; 14 nucleotides in the junction match TRBD2. This material consisted of peripheral blood mononuclear cells (PBMCs), taken at new diagnosis, from a patient treated with antithyroid drugs. The CDR3 reads as follows: CASSWGTSGSYEQYF. The nucleotide sequence reads TGTGCCAGCAGCTGGGGGACTAGCGGGAGTTACGAGCAGTACTTC.